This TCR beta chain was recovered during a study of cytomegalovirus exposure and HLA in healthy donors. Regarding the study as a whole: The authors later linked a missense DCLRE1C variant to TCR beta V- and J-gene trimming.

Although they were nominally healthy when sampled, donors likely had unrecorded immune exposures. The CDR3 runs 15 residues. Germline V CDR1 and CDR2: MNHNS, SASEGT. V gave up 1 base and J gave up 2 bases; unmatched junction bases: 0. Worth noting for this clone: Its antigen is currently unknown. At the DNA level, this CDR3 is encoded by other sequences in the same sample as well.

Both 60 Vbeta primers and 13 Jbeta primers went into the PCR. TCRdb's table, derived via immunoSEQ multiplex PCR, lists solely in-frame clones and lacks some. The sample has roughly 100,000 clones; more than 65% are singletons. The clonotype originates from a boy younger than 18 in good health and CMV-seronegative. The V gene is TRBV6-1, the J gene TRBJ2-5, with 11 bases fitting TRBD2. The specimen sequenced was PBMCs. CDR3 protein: CASSEVAGGQETQYF. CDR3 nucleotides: TGTGCCAGCAGTGAAGTAGCGGGAGGGCAAGAGACCCAGTACTTC.